This entry features one TCR beta chain sequence. Its antigen target is currently unknown. No per-base quality is available; no much larger clone lies one base away. TCR beta repertoires were profiled from peripheral blood of about a dozen young patients with multiple sclerosis to demonstrate the VDJtools post-analysis software. The patients with multiple sclerosis were children and adolescents between 6 and 15 years of age. Library prep was done by PCR. Sequenced on an Illumina HiSeq 2500. To reduce PCR and sequencing biases, unique molecular identifiers were built into the TCR beta cDNA libraries. Approximately 500,000 cDNA molecules were obtained per 1 to 10 million input T cells, so each molecule approximated one T cell. The patient libraries were prepared and sequenced with the same protocol used for the earlier healthy control dataset. Samples belonging to the same batch were prepared together, multiplexed and sequenced on a shared HiSeq lane. Per the authors' processing: MIGEC was used to process the raw barcoded reads, and molecular identifier groups with only a single read were discarded before consensus assembly and CDR3 extraction. VDJtools was used for post-analysis of the clonotype tables, with diversity normalized by down-sampling every dataset to the smallest sample size. In repertoire overlap clustering, CDR3 amino acid sequences, but not nucleotide sequences, were matched to correct batch-related cross-sample contamination. TCRdb's own reprocessing of the public reads used fastp at Q25 and MiXCR and kept productive beta chains. Rows matching on CDR3 protein sequence are summarized as one entry with the most common DNA and genes. None of the V and J calls come from the authors' own analysis; TCRdb made them. The sample table holds fewer than 850,000 distinct CDR3 sequences, of which roughly 29% were seen once. About 0.5% of the sample goes to the ten largest clones.

Taken from the germline V gene, the CDR1 and CDR2 loops are MDHEN and SYDVKM. The CDR3 contains 14 residues, cysteine and phenylalanine counted. The entry retains the CDR3 DNA only, 42 bases that are in frame from base 1. The trim is 3 bases for V and 0 bases for J, with a gap of 9 bases between the germline ends. This entry belongs to a study of post-analysis software for immune sequencing data (dated by TCRdb to about 2015). As for the study more broadly: Relapsing-remitting, secondary progressive and progressive-relapsing multiple sclerosis were recorded as disease courses, and subtype annotation was lacking for some patients. Patient repertoires were compared against about a dozen previously published healthy control repertoires from donors aged roughly 6 to 28 years. A subset of samples was prepared in parallel using single-end sample barcoding, then pooled and co-amplified after Illumina adapter ligation. The investigation overall reported the following: Several TRBV segments, including TRBV5-6, TRBV5-1 and TRBV20-1, were significantly more frequent in patients than controls. Direct clustering with F measure showed strong co-clustering of samples prepared in the same batch, prompting a batch-effect correction. The control group was slightly older than the multiple sclerosis patient group. Compared with controls, multiple sclerosis patients had significantly lower normalized Chao1 diversity, a finding suggesting substantial peripheral T-cell clonal expansion.

The sequencing sample was made of blood. Recombination joined TRBV28 with TRBJ2-7; no D gene call is confident. This TCR was sampled from a girl aged 10-17 years with multiple sclerosis. The CDR3 region reads CASSFTGYSYEQYF. The DNA sequence reads TGTGCCAGCAGTTTTACTGGATACTCCTACGAGCAGTACTTC.